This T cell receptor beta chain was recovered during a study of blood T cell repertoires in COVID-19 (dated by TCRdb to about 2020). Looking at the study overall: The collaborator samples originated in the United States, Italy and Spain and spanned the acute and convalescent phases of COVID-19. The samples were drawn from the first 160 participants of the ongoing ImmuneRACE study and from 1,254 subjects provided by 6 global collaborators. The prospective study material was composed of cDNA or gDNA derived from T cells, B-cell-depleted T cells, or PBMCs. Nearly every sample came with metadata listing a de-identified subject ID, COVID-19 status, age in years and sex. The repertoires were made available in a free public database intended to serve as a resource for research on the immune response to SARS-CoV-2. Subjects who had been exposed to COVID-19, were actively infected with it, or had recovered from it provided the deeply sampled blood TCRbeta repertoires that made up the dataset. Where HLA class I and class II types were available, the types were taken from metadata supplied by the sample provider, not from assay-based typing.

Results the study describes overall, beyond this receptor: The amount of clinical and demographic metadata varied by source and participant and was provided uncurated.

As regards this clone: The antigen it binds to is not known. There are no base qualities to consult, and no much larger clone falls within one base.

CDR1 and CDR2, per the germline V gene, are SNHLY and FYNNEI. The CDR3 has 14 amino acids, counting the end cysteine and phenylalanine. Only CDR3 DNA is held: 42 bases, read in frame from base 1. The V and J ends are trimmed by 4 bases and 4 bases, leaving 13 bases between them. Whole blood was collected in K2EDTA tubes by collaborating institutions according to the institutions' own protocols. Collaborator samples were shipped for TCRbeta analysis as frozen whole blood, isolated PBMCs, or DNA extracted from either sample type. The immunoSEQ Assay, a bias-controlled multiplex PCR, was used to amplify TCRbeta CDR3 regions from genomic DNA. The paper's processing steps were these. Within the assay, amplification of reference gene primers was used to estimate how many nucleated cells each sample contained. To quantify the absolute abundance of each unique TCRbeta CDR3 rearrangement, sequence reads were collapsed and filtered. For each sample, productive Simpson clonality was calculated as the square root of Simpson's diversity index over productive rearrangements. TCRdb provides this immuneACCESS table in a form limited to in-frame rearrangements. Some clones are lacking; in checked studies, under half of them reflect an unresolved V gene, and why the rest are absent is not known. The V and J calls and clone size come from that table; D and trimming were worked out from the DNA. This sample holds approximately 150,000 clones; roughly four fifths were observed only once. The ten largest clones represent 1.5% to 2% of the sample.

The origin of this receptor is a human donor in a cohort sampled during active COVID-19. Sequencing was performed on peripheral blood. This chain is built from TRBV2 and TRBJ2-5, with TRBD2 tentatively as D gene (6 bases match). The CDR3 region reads CASSVWRGRETQYF. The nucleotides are TGTGCCAGCAGTGTGTGGCGGGGACGAGAGACCCAGTACTTC.